The 21 T cell receptor beta chains given below trace back to one sample, sequenced in a study of T cells in Graves' hyperthyroidism and ophthalmopathy. TCR beta CDR3 sequences were amplified from RNA transcripts. The TCR CDR3 was amplified in a first-round RT-PCR using the HTBI primer set. TCRdb reanalysed the multiplex PCR reads using MiXCR and keeps one entry per CDR3 protein. The data contain about 570,000 distinct CDR3 sequences, 14% of them singletons. Sequenced sample: blood. These receptor sequences come from a woman between 40 and 55 years old with Graves' hyperthyroidism.

This clonotype was counted many times. The chain links TRBV6-1 to TRBJ2-5, with 9 positions matching TRBD1. The CDR3 has 18 residues. In germline, CDR1 is MNHNS, CDR2 SASEGT. V was clipped by 3 bases and J by 2 bases; unmatched bases: 13. CDR3: CASSDGSGQGQVQETQYF. DNA for the CDR3: TGTGCCAGCAGTGATGGGTCCGGACAGGGGCAGGTTCAAGAGACCCAGTACTTC.

CDR3 in DNA: TGCAGTGCTAGAGATCCCACCGGGGAGCTGTTTTTT. It specifies CSARDPTGELFF. The V gene is TRBV20-1, the J gene TRBJ2-2; D ambiguous. The CDR3 has 12 amino acids. Germline-derived CDR1 and CDR2 are DFQATT and SNEGSKA (reference sequence). Trimming took off 0 bases at V and 4 bases at J, with 3 bases between the two ends.

This clonotype was recorded many times. The chain employs TRBV14 and TRBJ2-7, with 8 positions matching TRBD2. V lost 4 bases, J lost 3 bases, and 8 bases stayed unmatched. Germline values: CDR1 SGHDN, CDR2 FVKESK. The CDR3 length is 15 residues. This CDR3 reads CASSRSGTGLYEQYF. In DNA form, the CDR3 reads TGTGCCAGCAGCCGTAGCGGGACCGGGCTCTACGAGCAGTACTTC.

This clonotype was seen many times. CDR3 DNA: TGCGCCAGCAGCTTGGAAATGGGGGAGATGGCCGGGGAGCTGTTTTTT. As protein: CASSLEMGEMAGELFF. The genes are TRBV5-1 and TRBJ2-2; D possibly uses TRBD1 or TRBD2 (5 bases each). Germline loops: CDR1 SGHRS, CDR2 YFSETQ. With 0 bases removed from V and 6 bases from J, the gap between germline ends came to 15 bases. The CDR3 has 16 amino acids.

This clonotype has only a few counts. One end of the junction is discordant with germline, which a read error may explain. The chain recombines TRBV6-1 with TRBJ2-1; 10 nucleotides agree with TRBD2. The CDR3 extends over 16 amino acids. CDR1 MNHNS and CDR2 SASEGT come from the germline V gene. CDR3 nucleotides: TGCGCCAGCAGTGAAGCGGGAGGGCCCCTCCCCAATGAGCAGTTCTTC. Translating gives CASSEAGGPLPNEQFF.

Concerning this clonotype itself: A read error may be the cause here, since a much bigger clone is one base away. The J gene is TRBJ2-7, the V gene TRBV7-8; TRBD1 is a possible D gene (6 bases). Between the trimmed V and J ends, which lost 5 bases and 3 bases, there was a span of 11 bases. Germline V gives CDR1 SGHVS, CDR2 FQNEAQ. This CDR3 comprises 13 residues. CDR3 in DNA: TGTGCCAGCAGCCAAAGCAGGGGCTACGAGCAGTACTTC. It is translated as CASSQSRGYEQYF.

This clonotype occurred many times. The CDR3 protein is CASAPGTGSYNEQFF. CDR3 sequence (DNA): TGCGCCAGCGCCCCCGGGACGGGCTCCTACAATGAGCAGTTCTTC. The chain links TRBV5-1 to TRBJ2-1, with D tentatively TRBD1 or TRBD2 (5 bases each). CDR1 and CDR2 (germline): SGHRS, YFSETQ. V shed 7 bases and J shed 0 bases, with 14 bases lying between them. The CDR3 extends over 15 amino acids.

This clonotype has ten or more counts. CDR3 in DNA: TGTGCCAGCAGTACAAGGACAGGGAACACCGGGGAGCTGTTTTTT. Its protein product is CASSTRTGNTGELFF. This chain joins TRBV28 and TRBJ2-2; 7 nucleotides match TRBD1. Germline V gives CDR1 MDHEN, CDR2 SYDVKM. This CDR3 is 15 amino acids long. V lost 5 bases and J lost 1; bases outside the gene matches: 4.

This chain uses TRBV7-7 with TRBJ2-1, with TRBD2 matching 7 bases. CDR1 is SSHAT, CDR2 FNYEAQ, per germline (reference sequence). The CDR3 is made up of 18 amino acids. In DNA, the CDR3 is TGTGCTAGCTCCGTATCACGCGCCCCTAGCGGAGCGAGGAATGAGCAGTTCTTC. Translation gives CASSVSRAPSGARNEQFF.

The sample holds one count of this clonotype. The genes are TRBV27 and TRBJ2-7; maybe TRBD2 (5 bases). The CDR3 is 15 amino acids. Germline V gives CDR1 MNHEY, CDR2 SMNVEV (reference sequence). Trimming took 5 bases from V and 2 from J, leaving 16 bases between them. The CDR3, as DNA: TGTGCCAGCAGTCGGCGAGAACGGGGAGCCTACGAGCAGTACTTC. Translation: CASSRRERGAYEQYF.

This clonotype has at least ten counts. This chain links TRBV3-1 with TRBJ2-3; D is unclear. The V gene lost 1 base and the J gene lost 1 base, with 9 bases spanning the gap. Per germline, CDR1 LGHDT and CDR2 YNNKEL (reference sequence). The CDR3 contains 15 residues. The CDR3 coding sequence is TGTGCCAGCAGCCAAGTAAGGGTCGGCACAGATACGCAGTATTTT. As protein: CASSQVRVGTDTQYF.

This clonotype was detected ten times or more. CDR3 sequence: CASSPGQGAEKLFF. DNA for the CDR3: TGTGCCAGCAGCCCGGGACAGGGCGCTGAAAAACTGTTTTTT. The chain employs TRBV28 and TRBJ1-4; 9 bases fit TRBD1. Germline-derived CDR1 and CDR2 are MDHEN and SYDVKM. The ends lost 6 bases at V and 7 bases at J; junction bases unmatched: 6. The CDR3 spans 14 residues.

This clonotype was seen many times. V is TRBV3-1 and J is TRBJ2-7, with TRBD2 identical over 11 bases. The J segment lost 6 bases and the V segment lost 7 bases, leaving 8 bases of the junction unmatched. Looked up from germline, CDR1 is LGHDT and CDR2 is YNNKEL (reference sequence). This CDR3 is built from 14 residues. The CDR3 DNA is TGTGCCAGCAAGGAGGAGACTAGCGGGACCGAGCAGTACTTC. It is translated as CASKEETSGTEQYF.

This clonotype was detected ten times or more. The chain has TRBV7-2 and TRBJ2-1; D is possibly TRBD2 (5 bases). This CDR3 has 15 amino acids. CDR1 and CDR2 from the germline V gene are SGHTA and FQGNSA. V lost 3 bases to trimming and J lost 4 bases, with 13 bases between them. The CDR3 coding sequence is TGTGCCAGCAGCTTGTTCAGCGGCCAATACAATGAGCAGTTCTTC. Protein product: CASSLFSGQYNEQFF.

This clonotype was recorded many times. The chain recombines TRBV24-1 with TRBJ2-2; 7 bases agree with TRBD2. Germline CDR1 reads KGHDR; CDR2 reads SFDVKD. This CDR3 contains 14 residues. J lost 9 bases, V lost 4 bases, and 7 bases had no gene match. The CDR3 sequence: CATSEPGLVRELFF. DNA of the CDR3: TGTGCCACCAGTGAACCTGGACTAGTCCGGGAGCTGTTTTTT.

This clonotype has a count of ten or more. V and J are TRBV28 and TRBJ2-2; D uncertain. This CDR3 comprises 12 residues. Trimming stripped 6 bases from V and 7 bases from J, with 9 bases between. Germline V gives CDR1 MDHEN, CDR2 SYDVKM. As DNA, the CDR3 is TGTGCCAGCAGCCTAAAATTCGGGGAGCTGTTTTTT. Protein: CASSLKFGELFF.

Of note for this clonotype: Just one base apart from a much larger clone, this may be a read error. The chain is built from TRBV3-1 and TRBJ1-5, with 7 bases fitting TRBD1. This CDR3 has 16 amino acids. Germline V lookup: CDR1 LGHDT, CDR2 YNNKEL (reference sequence). The trim removed 4 bases at V and 4 bases at J, leaving 10 bases unmatched. The CDR3 coding sequence is TGTGCCAGCAGCCTGACCGGGACAGTGAAGAATCAGCCCCAGCATTTT. Its translation: CASSLTGTVKNQPQHF.

This clonotype came up a few times. V gene TRBV12-3 or TRBV12-4 combines with J gene TRBJ2-3; 7 nucleotides agree with TRBD2. The CDR3 runs to 16 residues. V shed 6 bases, J shed 4 bases, and the junction held 13 bases outside the gene matches. For the CDR3, the DNA is TGTGCCAGCAGCCTACAGCCGGGACTAATTGCAGATACGCAGTATTTT. It encodes CASSLQPGLIADTQYF.

This clonotype was seen a few times. The genes are TRBV15 and TRBJ1-1, with D perhaps matching TRBD1 (5 bases). V shed 5 bases and J shed 4 bases, with 11 bases lying between them. This CDR3 region has 13 residues. The germline gives CDR1 LNHNV, CDR2 YYDKDF (reference sequence). CDR3: CATSVGTTTEAFF. The CDR3, as DNA: TGTGCCACCAGCGTTGGGACTACCACTGAAGCTTTCTTT. The entire variable domain, with the rest obtained from reference TRBV15 and TRBJ1-1, is as follows: DAMVIQNPRYQVTQFGKPVTLSCSQTLNHNVMYWYQQKSSQAPKLLFHYYDKDFNNEADTPDNFQSRRPNTSFCFLDIRSPGLGDTAMYLCATSVGTTTEAFFGQGTRLTVV.

This clonotype was picked up many times. The V and J genes are TRBV7-3 and TRBJ2-5; 9 nucleotides align to TRBD1. CDR1 and CDR2 (germline): SGHTA, FQGTGA. The junction had 8 bases not matched to a gene; V was cut back by 5 bases and J by 4 bases. The CDR3 runs to 15 residues. The CDR3 protein is CASSITGGGRETQYF. For the CDR3, the DNA is TGTGCCAGCAGCATCACAGGGGGCGGGAGAGAGACCCAGTACTTC.

This clonotype was counted many times. The chain combines TRBV30 with TRBJ2-1; TRBD2 agrees at 7 bases. The CDR3 sequence is 15 residues long. Per the germline V gene, CDR1 is GTSNPN and CDR2 is SVGIG (reference sequence). Losses at the gene ends were 3 bases for V and 9 bases for J; bases not matched to a gene: 14. The CDR3: CAWSALAGVASEQFF. CDR3 nucleotide sequence: TGTGCCTGGAGCGCCCTGGCGGGGGTTGCTAGTGAGCAGTTCTTC. The full variable domain, with the rest looked up from reference TRBV30 and TRBJ2-1, is SQTIHQWPATLVQPVGSPLSLECTVEGTSNPNLYWYRQAAGRGLQLLFYSVGIGQISSEVPQNLSASRPQDRQFILSSKKLLLSDSGFYLCAWSALAGVASEQFFGPGTRLTVL.